This entry concerns a single TCR beta chain. The clone's antigen remains unknown. No per-base quality is available; no much larger clone lies one base away. Participants in the prospective study were enrolled through a virtual design, were aged about 18 to 100 years, and lived in approximately 25 United States geographic areas. Cohort assignment in the prospective study relied on participant-reported clinical history from a screening survey and a study questionnaire. Recovered participants in ImmuneRACE Cohort 3 were defined as having two consecutive negative NP/OP PCR tests, clearance from a healthcare professional, or resolution of symptoms. In the prospective study, whole blood, serum and a nasopharyngeal or oropharyngeal swab were collected from each participant by mobile phlebotomists. Prospective study participants could optionally give additional blood draws and questionnaires over a 2-month period. Before DNA extraction, blood samples from the prospective study were shipped at room temperature or frozen.

The data are from a study of blood T cell repertoires in COVID-19 (TCRdb year 2020). Concerning the study at large: Samples from collaborators originated in the United States, Italy and Spain and spanned both the acute and convalescent phases of COVID-19. The material from the prospective study consisted of cDNA or gDNA derived from T cells, B-cell-depleted T cells, or PBMCs. Subjects who had been exposed to COVID-19, were actively infected with it, or had recovered from it provided the deeply sampled blood TCRbeta repertoires that made up the dataset. The repertoires were released in a freely available public database intended as a resource for research on the immune response to SARS-CoV-2. The samples were drawn from two sources: the first 160 participants of the ongoing ImmuneRACE study, and 1,254 subjects contributed by 6 global collaborators. Sample metadata almost always included a de-identified subject ID, COVID-19 status, age in years and sex. Where available, HLA class I and class II types were obtained from metadata supplied by the sample provider rather than from assay-based typing.

CDR1 is given as KGHSH and CDR2 as LQKENI, both from the germline V gene. Counted from cysteine to phenylalanine, this CDR3 has 15 amino acids. Kept here is only the CDR3 DNA, which spans 45 bases and is read in frame from base 1. V was cut back by 4 bases and J by 0 bases, leaving a gap of 11 bases between them. Overall results and qualifications from the work: The amount of clinical and demographic metadata varied by source and participant and was provided uncurated.

TCRbeta CDR3 regions were amplified from genomic DNA by means of the immunoSEQ Assay, a bias-controlled multiplex PCR. The original pipeline was this. The number of nucleated cells in each sample was estimated by amplification of reference gene primers within the assay. To quantify the absolute abundance of each unique TCRbeta CDR3 rearrangement, sequence reads were collapsed and filtered. For each sample, productive Simpson clonality was calculated as the square root of Simpson's diversity index across productive rearrangements. TCRdb's version of the immuneACCESS table is confined to in-frame rearrangements and falls short of the full clone set. An unresolved V gene accounts for under half of the shortfall where checked; the remainder is of unknown origin. V and J calls and clone size are copied from that table; D and trimming were computed from the DNA. Here the sample has 310,000 or so clones; approximately 90% occur a single time. 8% to 9% of the sample comes from the top ten.

The sequence was collected from a woman between 18 and 29 years old who had recovered from COVID-19. The rearrangement joined TRBV18 to TRBJ2-3, and the D gene may be TRBD1, 6 bases matching. The sample taken for sequencing was PBMCs or T cells enriched from blood (not recorded which). CDR3 loop: CASSLRQASTDTQYF. The nucleotide sequence is TGTGCCAGCTCACTGCGACAGGCGAGCACAGATACGCAGTATTTT.